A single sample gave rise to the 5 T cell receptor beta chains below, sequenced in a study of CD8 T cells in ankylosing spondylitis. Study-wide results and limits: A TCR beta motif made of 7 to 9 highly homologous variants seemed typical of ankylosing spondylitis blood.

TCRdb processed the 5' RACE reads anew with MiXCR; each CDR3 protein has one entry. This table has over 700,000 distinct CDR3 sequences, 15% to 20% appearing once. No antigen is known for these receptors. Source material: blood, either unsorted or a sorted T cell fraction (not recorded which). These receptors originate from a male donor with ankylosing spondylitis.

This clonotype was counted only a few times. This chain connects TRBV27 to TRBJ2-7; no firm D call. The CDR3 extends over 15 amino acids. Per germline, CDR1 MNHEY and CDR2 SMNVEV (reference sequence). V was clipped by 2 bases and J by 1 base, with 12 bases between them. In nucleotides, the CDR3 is TGTGCCAGCAGTTTACAGGCCTCACGATCCTACGAGCAGTACTTC. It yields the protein CASSLQASRSYEQYF.

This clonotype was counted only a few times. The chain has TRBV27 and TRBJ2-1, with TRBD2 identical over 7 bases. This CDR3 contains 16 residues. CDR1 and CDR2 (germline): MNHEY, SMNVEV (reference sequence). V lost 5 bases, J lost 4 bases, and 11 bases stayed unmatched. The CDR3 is CASSKEGLPYYNEQFF. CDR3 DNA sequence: TGTGCCAGCAGTAAGGAGGGACTACCCTATTACAATGAGCAGTTCTTC.

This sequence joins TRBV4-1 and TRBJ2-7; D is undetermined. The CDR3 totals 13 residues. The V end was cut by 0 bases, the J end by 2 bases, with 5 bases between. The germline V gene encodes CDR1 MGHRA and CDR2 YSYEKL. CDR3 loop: CASSQERAYEQYF. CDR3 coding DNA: TGCGCCAGCAGCCAAGAACGGGCCTACGAGCAGTACTTC.

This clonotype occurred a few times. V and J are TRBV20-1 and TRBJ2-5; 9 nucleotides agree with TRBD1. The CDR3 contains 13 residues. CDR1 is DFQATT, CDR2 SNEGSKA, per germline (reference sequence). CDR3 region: CGGQGPIKGTQYF. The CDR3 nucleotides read TGCGGGGGACAGGGCCCGATCAAGGGGACCCAGTACTTC.

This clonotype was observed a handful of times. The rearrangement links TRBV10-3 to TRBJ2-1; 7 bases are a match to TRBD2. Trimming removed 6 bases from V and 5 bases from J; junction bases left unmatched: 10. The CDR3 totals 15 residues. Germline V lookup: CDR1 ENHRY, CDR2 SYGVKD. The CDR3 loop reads CAIRSWSSGNNEQFF. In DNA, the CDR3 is TGTGCCATCAGGTCTTGGTCTAGCGGTAACAATGAGCAGTTCTTC.